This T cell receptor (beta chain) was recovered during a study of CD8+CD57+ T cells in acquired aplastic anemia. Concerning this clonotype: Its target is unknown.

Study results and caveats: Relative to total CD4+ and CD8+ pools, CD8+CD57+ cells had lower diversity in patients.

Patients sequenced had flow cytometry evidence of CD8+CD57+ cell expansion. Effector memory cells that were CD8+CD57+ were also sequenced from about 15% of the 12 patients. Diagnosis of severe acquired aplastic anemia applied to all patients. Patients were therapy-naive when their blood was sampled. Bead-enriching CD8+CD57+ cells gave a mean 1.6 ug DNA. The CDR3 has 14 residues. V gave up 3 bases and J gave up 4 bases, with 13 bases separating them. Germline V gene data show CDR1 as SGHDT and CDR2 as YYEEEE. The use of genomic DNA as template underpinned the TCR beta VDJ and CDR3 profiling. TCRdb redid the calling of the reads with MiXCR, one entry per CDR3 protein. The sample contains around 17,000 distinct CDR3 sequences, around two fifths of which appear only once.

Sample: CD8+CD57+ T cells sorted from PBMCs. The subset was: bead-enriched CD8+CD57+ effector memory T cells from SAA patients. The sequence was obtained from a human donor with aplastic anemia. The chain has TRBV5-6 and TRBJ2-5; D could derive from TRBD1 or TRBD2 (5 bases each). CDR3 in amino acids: CASSSWDERETQYF. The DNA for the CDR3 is TGTGCCAGCAGCTCGTGGGACGAGCGAGAGACCCAGTACTTC. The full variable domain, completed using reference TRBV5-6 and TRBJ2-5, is DAGVTQSPTHLIKTRGQQVTLRCSPKSGHDTVSWYQQALGQGPQFIFQYYEEEERQRGNFPDRFSGHQFPNYSSELNVNALLLGDSALYLCASSSWDERETQYFGPGTRLLVL.